This TCR beta chain appears in the sequencing data of a study of PD-L1 blockade in urothelial cancer listed by TCRdb under 2017. In the study overall: Therapy was started at some point between 2014 and 2016 for all patients, and atezolizumab 1,200 mg was administered intravenously every 3 weeks. About 90% of the 29 patients were males with bladder-origin urothelial cancer, and 18 of 29 reported a prior smoking history. Patients had an ECOG performance status of 0 or 1 and had received between 0 and 3 prior chemotherapy regimens. Blood samples were analyzed 3 weeks after the start of treatment (second dose) and 6 weeks after the start of treatment. Blood samples gave median yields of around 140,000 T cells and 65,000 to 85,000 unique TCRs, along with a median clonality of 0.080. Somatic, immune and clinical correlates of response to PD-L1 blockade with atezolizumab in urothelial cancer were the focus of an exploratory multi-omic analysis. Pretreatment tumor samples, along with matched peripheral blood serially collected before and after atezolizumab treatment, were subjected to TCR sequencing. Progression-free survival longer than 6 months counted as durable clinical benefit, and TCR features were additionally tested against both progression-free and overall survival. In the same patients who had TCR sequencing, pretreatment tumors also underwent whole exome sequencing and RNA sequencing. Durable clinical benefit was achieved by nine patients and was not achieved by 20 patients. Around 29 patients had pretreatment blood TCR-seq, about 25 had at least one posttreatment blood collection, and about 25 had tumor TCR-seq.

To estimate absolute template abundance from read counts, synthetic TCR analog templates were spiked into each PCR. TCRbeta CDR3 regions were amplified from genomic DNA with bias-controlled V and J gene primers using the immunoSEQ assay. Rearranged TCRbeta segments were sequenced at approximately 20X coverage. Processing in the source paper ran as follows. Clustering was used to correct sequencing errors, and CDR3s were annotated against IMGT so that V, D and J genes could be assigned. Only productive TCRbeta rearrangements were used in downstream analyses, excluding out-of-frame or stop-codon sequences. To compute clonality, Shannon entropy was normalized by the log of the number of unique productive sequences and then subtracted from one. Fisher's exact test with Benjamini-Hochberg correction, using a cutoff of adjusted p below 0.01, was how clones that differed between time points or between blood and tumor were identified. TCRdb holds this immuneACCESS table with in-frame rearrangements only. Some clones are missing; in checked studies, unresolved V genes explain under half, and the rest has no known cause. From that table come the V and J calls and clone size; the DNA was used to work out D and trimming. In this sample the table shows 50,000 or so clones, 70% to 85% of which occur a single time. The ten top clones hold around 3.6% of the sample.

About this clone: The antigen it binds to is not known. No much larger clonotype is one base removed from it; base qualities were not supplied.

What the authors observed across the whole study: Because the sample size was small (n = 29) and many of the analyses were exploratory, the results are meant to be hypothesis-generating. Improved progression-free and overall survival was found to be associated with pretreatment peripheral blood TCR clonality below the median. At 3 weeks after the start of treatment, tumor-associated TCR clones in peripheral blood had expanded more in patients with durable benefit (n of about 20, p = 0.022).

The cohort comprised around 30 patients with locally advanced or metastatic urothelial carcinoma treated at Memorial Sloan Kettering on a trial protocol. Peripheral blood mononuclear cells were collected from each patient pretreatment and during treatment, giving between 1 and 8 total time points per patient. The Qiagen DNeasy Blood extraction kit was used to purify genomic DNA from total PBMCs and tumor samples. PBMCs were collected pretreatment and during treatment, and were isolated and stored as previously described. The sample in question was PBMCs, obtained around atezolizumab (anti-PD-L1) treatment. The sequence was obtained from a man aged 70 or older with urothelial cancer.

The DNA is TGTGCCAGCAGCGTGATTGGAGGGGACACCGGGGAGCTGTTTTTT. Translated, it reads CASSVIGGDTGELFF. The rearranged segments are TRBV9 and TRBJ2-2; TRBD2 might be the D gene, on 6 matching bases. V lost 2 bases and J lost 3 bases; the stretch between them is 11 bases long. CDR1 SGDLS and CDR2 YYNGEE are derived from the germline V gene. CDR3 length: 15 amino acids, cysteine to phenylalanine. This entry keeps only the CDR3 DNA: 45 bases, framed from base 1.